This note documents a single T cell receptor beta chain sequence. The antigen is not known. The method was immunoSEQ multiplex PCR; TCRdb's version includes in-frame clones alone and lacks a portion of them. The sample holds about 36,000 clones, 70% to 85% seen once. The data derive from a study of CD4 T cells in relation to SARS-CoV-2 and coronaviruses. Looking at the study overall: After nine to eleven days of antigen culture, PBMC TCR beta CDR3s were sequenced. The HLA restriction of the shared crossreactive spike epitopes was mapped.

V gave up 6 bases and J gave up 7 bases; unmatched junction bases: 5. The CDR3 length is 14 residues. CDR1 and CDR2 from the germline V gene are SGHRS and YFSETQ. Study-wide points: In 55% to 75% of donors, memory CD4+ clonotypes crossrecognized SARS-CoV-2 and at least one common cold coronavirus spike. According to naive versus memory sequencing, detected responses are memory recall, not newly primed.

The sequence was obtained from an adult with COVID-19. This chain joins TRBV5-1 and TRBJ2-1; TRBD2 matches at 12 bases. The sequenced sample was memory CD4+ T cells from PBMCs, cultured in vitro. The CDR3: CASNGLAGHNEQFF. The CDR3 DNA is TGCGCCAGCAATGGACTAGCGGGACATAATGAGCAGTTCTTC.